This T cell receptor (beta chain) stems from a study of vaccination and CD4 T cells after COVID-19. MiXCR, run by TCRdb on the PCR reads, gives a single entry per CDR3 protein. The data hold some 20,000 distinct CDR3 sequences, with roughly 63% observed a single time. With V trimmed by 3 bases and J by 5 bases, 6 bases remained unmatched. Germline V CDR1 and CDR2: SGDLS, YYNGEE. CDR3 length: 15 amino acids. This specimen was CD4+ T cells from blood, taken after SARS-CoV-2 vaccination. This rearrangement joins TRBV9 to TRBJ1-2; TRBD1 matches 11 bases. The clonotype was recovered from a human donor who had recovered from COVID-19. As DNA, the CDR3 is TGTGCCAGCAGCGCCCGGGACAGGGGGACTTATGGCTACACCTTC. Its translation is CASSARDRGTYGYTF.